The source of this T cell receptor beta chain is a study of blood T cell repertoires in COVID-19. About this clone: Within the sample, other DNA sequences also encode this same CDR3.

The assay was immunoSEQ multiplex PCR, and TCRdb's table has in-frame clones only and misses some. Altogether about 170,000 clones are present, roughly four fifths being singletons, with the ten largest covering less than 3%. Germline lookup yields CDR1 LGHDT and CDR2 YNNKEL (reference sequence). The V end lost 1 base, the J end lost 8 bases, and 11 bases lay between the germline ends. The CDR3 extends over 14 amino acids. J is TRBJ1-4 and V is TRBV3-1 (or the pseudogene TRBV3-2); maybe TRBD1 (5 bases). What was sequenced was peripheral blood. The TCR was taken from a human donor with acute or convalescent COVID-19. The donor label of this sample is uncertain. In DNA form, the CDR3 reads TGTGCCAGCAGCCAAGGGGCTCGGGGGGAAAAACTGTTTTTT. Amino acids: CASSQGARGEKLFF.